These 11 T cell receptor beta chains came from one sample sequenced in a study of CD8+CD57+ T cells in acquired aplastic anemia. Genomic DNA constituted the template upon which TCR beta VDJ and CDR3 profiling was performed. TCRdb re-derived calls from the reads in MiXCR, one entry per CDR3 protein. The sample consists of roughly 130,000 distinct CDR3 sequences, roughly 50% of them appearing once. Source material: sorted CD4+, CD8+, or CD8+CD57+ T cells (not recorded which) from PBMCs. These receptors all come from a human donor in good health, serving as a control.

This clonotype was counted many times. The chain combines TRBV6-5 with TRBJ1-2; TRBD1 is a possible D gene (5 bases). Germline V gives CDR1 MNHEY, CDR2 SVGAGI. V dropped 5 bases and J dropped 0 bases, with 10 bases sitting between them. There are 14 residues in the CDR3. The DNA of the CDR3 is TGTGCCAGCAGTCTCAGGGAGACTAACTATGGCTACACCTTC. Amino acids: CASSLRETNYGYTF.

This chain joins TRBV15 and TRBJ2-1; 7 bases line up with TRBD1. This CDR3 has 15 amino acids. V lost 11 bases to trimming and J lost 6 bases; unmatched junction nucleotides: 16. Germline V gives CDR1 LNHNV, CDR2 YYDKDF (reference sequence). CDR3 sequence: CASSAEGALRNEQFF. CDR3 nucleotides: TGTGCCTCCTCGGCAGAGGGGGCCCTACGCAATGAGCAGTTCTTC.

A few counts support this clonotype. The V gene is TRBV25-1, the J gene TRBJ2-3; the D gene could be TRBD1 or TRBD2 (5 bases each). From germline, CDR1 is MGHDK and CDR2 SYGVNS. Deletions cut 11 bases from V and 2 bases from J, with 17 bases between. The CDR3 is 14 amino acids. Here the CDR3 DNA reads TGTGCCTCAAATTCGGGACGGATCACAGATACGCAGTATTTT. This translates into CASNSGRITDTQYF.

This chain connects TRBV4-3 to TRBJ1-4; D is unclear. The CDR3 spans 17 residues. Germline CDR1 is LGHNA and CDR2 is YSLEER. V gave up 1 base and J gave up 0 bases, with 12 bases separating them. The CDR3 region has the DNA TGCGCCAGCAGCCAAGGTCTTCTAGCTGCAACTAATGAAAAACTGTTTTTT. Protein sequence: CASSQGLLAATNEKLFF.

The V gene is TRBV5-1, the J gene TRBJ1-4; a possible D gene is TRBD1 (5 bases). V was shortened by 0 bases and J by 8 bases, with 17 bases between the two germline ends. The CDR3 sequence is 16 residues long. In germline, CDR1 is SGHRS, CDR2 YFSETQ. CDR3 sequence reads: CASSLEVGGSVEKLFF. The DNA for the CDR3 is TGCGCCAGCAGCTTGGAAGTGGGGGGAAGTGTGGAAAAACTGTTTTTT. Based on the CDR3 plus reference TRBV5-1 and TRBJ1-4, the full variable domain is KAGVTQTPRYLIKTRGQQVTLSCSPISGHRSVSWYQQTPGQGLQFLFEYFSETQRNKGNFPGRFSGRQFSNSRSEMNVSTLELGDSALYLCASSLEVGGSVEKLFFGSGTQLSVL.

This clonotype showed up many times. This chain connects TRBV9 to TRBJ1-3; maybe TRBD1 (5 bases). The CDR3 contains 13 residues. V lost 4 bases and J lost 4, with 9 bases in between. The germline V gene has CDR1 SGDLS and CDR2 YYNGEE. CDR3 region: CASSPGPGNTIYF. CDR3 in DNA: TGTGCCAGCAGCCCGGGACCGGGAAACACCATATATTTT.

This clonotype has a handful of counts. CDR3 coding DNA: TGTGCCATCAGTGGGACAGTCTCTGGAAACACCATATATTTT. This codes for CAISGTVSGNTIYF. This chain joins TRBV10-3 and TRBJ1-3; possible D gene TRBD1, 6 bases. CDR1 ENHRY and CDR2 SYGVKD come from the germline V gene. This CDR3 is 14 amino acids long. The ends were cut back, 4 bases at V and 0 bases at J, with 7 bases in the middle.

This clonotype appeared many times. The chain is built from TRBV11-1 and TRBJ2-7; 7 positions agree with TRBD1. The trim removed 4 bases at V and 6 bases at J, leaving 6 bases unmatched. CDR3 length equals 13 residues. CDR1 and CDR2 from the germline V gene are SGHAT and FQDESV (reference sequence). Here the CDR3 DNA reads TGTGCCAGCAGCTCCGGGACAGTGAGCGAGCAGTACTTC. It is translated as CASSSGTVSEQYF.

The chain recombines TRBV24-1 with TRBJ2-5, with 8 bases aligning to TRBD1. Germline loops: CDR1 KGHDR, CDR2 SFDVKD. The CDR3 length is 15 residues. Trimming removed 7 bases from V and 7 bases from J; junction bases left unmatched: 13. Here the CDR3 reads CATSSRQGTRRTQYF. In DNA form, the CDR3 reads TGTGCCACCAGCTCAAGACAGGGGACCCGGCGGACCCAGTACTTC.

Many counts were recorded for this clonotype. The chain uses TRBV20-1 and TRBJ1-3; D call uncertain. Germline V CDR1 and CDR2: DFQATT, SNEGSKA (reference sequence). V dropped 2 bases and J dropped 3 bases, with 5 bases sitting between them. The length of the CDR3 is 12 residues. CDR3 loop: CSARNNGNTIYF. CDR3 DNA: TGCAGTGCTAGAAACAATGGAAACACCATATATTTT.

This rearrangement joins TRBV6-2 or TRBV6-3 to TRBJ1-3; 7 bases are a match to TRBD1. Per germline, CDR1 MNHEY and CDR2 SVGEGT. After removal of 5 bases from V and 4 bases from J, the junction contained 2 bases not matched to a gene. The CDR3 is 13 residues long. CDR3 in amino acids: CASSPGQGNTIYF. CDR3 DNA: TGTGCCAGCAGTCCGGGACAGGGAAACACCATATATTTT.